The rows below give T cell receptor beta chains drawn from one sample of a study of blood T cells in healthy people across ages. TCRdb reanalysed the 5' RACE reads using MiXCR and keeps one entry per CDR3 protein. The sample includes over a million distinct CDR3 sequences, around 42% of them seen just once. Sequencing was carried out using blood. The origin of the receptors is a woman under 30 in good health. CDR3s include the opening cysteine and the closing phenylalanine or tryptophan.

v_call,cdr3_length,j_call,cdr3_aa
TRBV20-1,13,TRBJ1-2,CSATDGTSAGYTF
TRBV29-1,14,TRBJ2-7,CSVDRLAGNYEQYF
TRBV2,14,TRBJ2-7,CASSAQGGRYEQYF
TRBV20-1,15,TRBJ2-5,CSARAPLAPTDEQYF
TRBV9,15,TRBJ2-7,CASSGEGTGSYEQYF
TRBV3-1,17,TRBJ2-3,CASKRCADQCSTDTQYF
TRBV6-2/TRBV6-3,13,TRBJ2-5,CASGAVIRETQYF
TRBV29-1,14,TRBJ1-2,CSVEEGGRYYGYTF
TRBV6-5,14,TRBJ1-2,CASSPWGENYGYTF
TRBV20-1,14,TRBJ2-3,CSAATSGSTDTQYF
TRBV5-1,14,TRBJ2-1,CASIGGPTYNEQFF
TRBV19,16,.,CASSMPASSSYNEQYF
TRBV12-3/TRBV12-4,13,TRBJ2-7,CASSHTPGYEQYF
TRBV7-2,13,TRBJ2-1,CASSFNSGNEQFF
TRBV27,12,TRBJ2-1,CASSSNYHEQFF
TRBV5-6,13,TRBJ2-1,CASSLDRNNEQFF
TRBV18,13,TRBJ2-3,CASSEVLTDTQYF
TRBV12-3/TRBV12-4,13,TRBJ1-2,CASSFLSTNGYTF
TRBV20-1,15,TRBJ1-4,CSARSQTIRGEKLFF
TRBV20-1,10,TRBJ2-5,CAGRQETQYF
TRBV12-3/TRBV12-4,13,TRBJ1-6,CASKIGADSPLHF
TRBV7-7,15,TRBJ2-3,CASSLGQGNPDTQYF
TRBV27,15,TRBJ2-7,CASSLSWSTSYEQYF
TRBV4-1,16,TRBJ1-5,CASSLMGQQGSQPQHF
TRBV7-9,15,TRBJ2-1,CASSPHASGGNEQFF
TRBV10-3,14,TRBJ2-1,CAISDSPGSAEQFF
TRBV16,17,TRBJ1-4,CASSRLIDRAKNEKLFF
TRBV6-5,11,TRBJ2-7,CATTAHYEQYF
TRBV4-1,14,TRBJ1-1,CASSQRELDTEAFF
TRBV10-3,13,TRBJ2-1,CAISVDGDDEQFF
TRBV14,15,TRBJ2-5,CASSPHIGQGETQYF
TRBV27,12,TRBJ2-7,CASRDFSDEQYF
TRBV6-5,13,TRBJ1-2,CASSSVGYYGYTF
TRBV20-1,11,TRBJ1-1,CSAGPVEETFF
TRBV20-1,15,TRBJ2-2,CSASGGPSDTGELFF
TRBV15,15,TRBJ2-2,CATSRGRGNTGELFF
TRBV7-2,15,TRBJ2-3,CASSPAGIRTDTQYF
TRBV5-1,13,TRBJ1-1,CASHQGGGTEAFF
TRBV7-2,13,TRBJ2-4,CASSQTSGSEQYF
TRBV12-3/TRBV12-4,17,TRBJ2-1,CASSSAGAGRGYNEQFF
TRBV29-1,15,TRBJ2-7,CSVSHRLAGGYEQYF
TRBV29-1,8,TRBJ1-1,CSVPEAFF
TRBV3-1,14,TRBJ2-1,CPSSPPTTSNEQFF
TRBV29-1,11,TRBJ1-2,CSVESGGGYTF
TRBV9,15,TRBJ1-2,CASSSPGLPNYGYTF
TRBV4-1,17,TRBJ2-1,CASSQDTYGPSYNEQFF
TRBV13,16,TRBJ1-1,CASSLRDRGLNTEAFF
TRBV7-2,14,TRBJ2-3,CASSANGATDTQYF
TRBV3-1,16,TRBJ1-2,CASSREGNRGYYGYTF
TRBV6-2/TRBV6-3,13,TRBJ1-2,CASSYSGVDGYTF
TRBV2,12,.,CASILAGFEQYF
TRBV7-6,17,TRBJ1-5,CASSLGQGSGANQPQHF
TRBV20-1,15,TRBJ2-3,CSARDGGLATDTQYF
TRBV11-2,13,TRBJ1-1,CASSLGDRAEAFF
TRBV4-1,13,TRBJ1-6,CASSPPSGSPLHF
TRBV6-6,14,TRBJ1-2,CASTEVQGLYGYTF
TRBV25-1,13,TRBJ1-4,CASTGGTNEKLFF
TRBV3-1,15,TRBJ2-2,CASSPSGGAGGELFF
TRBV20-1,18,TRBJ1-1,CSASLGQGAGGVNTEAFF
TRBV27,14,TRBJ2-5,CASSLSPNGETQYF